This T cell receptor (beta chain) was identified during a study of early T cells in non-severe SARS-CoV-2 infection. Background on the study: Alpha and beta chains were unpaired, from unsorted whole-blood bulk RNA.

Unique molecular identifiers (one per individual cDNA molecule) were attached. MiXCR, applied by TCRdb to the 5' RACE reads, yields one record per CDR3 protein. The sample carries some 98,000 distinct CDR3 sequences, 16% recorded once. Study-wide findings and caveats: CD4 and private specificities were missed by VDJdb matching, which favored anti-spike CD8 responses.

The germline V gene has CDR1 SQVTM and CDR2 ANQGSEA. V lost 7 bases, J lost 3 bases, and 4 bases stayed unmatched. The CDR3 has 12 residues. This clonotype occurred a few times. Its antigen is unidentified. The chain couples TRBV29-1 to TRBJ2-7; 9 positions match TRBD1. Sequenced: whole blood. This clonotype originated in an adult who was a healthcare worker with PCR-confirmed SARS-CoV-2 infection or an uninfected control (not recorded which). CDR3 nucleotides: TGCAGCGCCGGGGACAGGGACTACGAGCAGTACTTC. It is translated as CSAGDRDYEQYF.